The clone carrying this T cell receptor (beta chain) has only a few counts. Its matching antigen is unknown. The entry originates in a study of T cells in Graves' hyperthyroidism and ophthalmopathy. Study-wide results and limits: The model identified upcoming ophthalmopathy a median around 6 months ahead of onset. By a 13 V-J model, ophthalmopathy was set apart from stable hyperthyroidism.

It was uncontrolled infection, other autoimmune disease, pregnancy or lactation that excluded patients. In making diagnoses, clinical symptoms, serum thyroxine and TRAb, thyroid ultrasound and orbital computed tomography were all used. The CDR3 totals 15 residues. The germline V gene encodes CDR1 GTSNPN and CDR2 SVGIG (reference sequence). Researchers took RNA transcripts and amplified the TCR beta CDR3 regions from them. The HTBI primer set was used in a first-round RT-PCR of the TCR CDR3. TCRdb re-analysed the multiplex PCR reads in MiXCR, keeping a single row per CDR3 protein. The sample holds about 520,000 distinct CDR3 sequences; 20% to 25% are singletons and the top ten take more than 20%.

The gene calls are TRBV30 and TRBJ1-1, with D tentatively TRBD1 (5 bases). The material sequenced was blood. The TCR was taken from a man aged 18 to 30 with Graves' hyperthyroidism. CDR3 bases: TGTGCGCTGGAAAAGAAGGACACCTACAACACTGAAGCTTTCTTT. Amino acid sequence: CALEKKDTYNTEAFF.